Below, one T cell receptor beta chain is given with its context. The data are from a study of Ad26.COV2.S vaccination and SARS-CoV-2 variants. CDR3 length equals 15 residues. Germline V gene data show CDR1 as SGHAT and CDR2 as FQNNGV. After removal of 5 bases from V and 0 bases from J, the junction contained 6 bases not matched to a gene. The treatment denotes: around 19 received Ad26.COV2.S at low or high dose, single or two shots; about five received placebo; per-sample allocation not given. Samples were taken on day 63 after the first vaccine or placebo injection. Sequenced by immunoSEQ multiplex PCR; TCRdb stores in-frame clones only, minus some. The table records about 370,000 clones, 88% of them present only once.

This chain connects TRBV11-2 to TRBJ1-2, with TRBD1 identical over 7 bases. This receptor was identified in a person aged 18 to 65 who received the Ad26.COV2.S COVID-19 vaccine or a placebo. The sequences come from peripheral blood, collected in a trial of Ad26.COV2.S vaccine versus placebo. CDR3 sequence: CASSLRTGANYGYTF. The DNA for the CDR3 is TGTGCCAGCAGCCTCCGGACAGGTGCTAACTATGGCTACACCTTC.